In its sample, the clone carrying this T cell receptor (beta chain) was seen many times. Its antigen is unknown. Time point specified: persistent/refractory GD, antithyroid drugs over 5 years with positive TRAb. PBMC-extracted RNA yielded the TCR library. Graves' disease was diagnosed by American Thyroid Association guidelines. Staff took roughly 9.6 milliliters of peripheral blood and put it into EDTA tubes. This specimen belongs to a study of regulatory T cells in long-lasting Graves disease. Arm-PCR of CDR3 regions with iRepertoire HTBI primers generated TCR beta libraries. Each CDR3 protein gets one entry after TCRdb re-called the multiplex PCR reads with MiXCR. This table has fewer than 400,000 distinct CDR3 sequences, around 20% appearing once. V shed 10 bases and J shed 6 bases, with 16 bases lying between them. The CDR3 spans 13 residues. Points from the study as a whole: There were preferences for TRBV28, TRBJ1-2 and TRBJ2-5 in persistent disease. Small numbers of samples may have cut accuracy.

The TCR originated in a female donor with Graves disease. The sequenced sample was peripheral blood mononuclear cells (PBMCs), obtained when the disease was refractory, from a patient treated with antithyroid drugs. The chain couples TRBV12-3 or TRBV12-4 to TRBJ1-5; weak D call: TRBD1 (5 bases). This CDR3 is CATTAGQGQPQHF. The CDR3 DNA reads TGTGCCACCACGGCAGGGCAGGGTCAGCCCCAGCATTTT.